This entry concerns a single T cell receptor (beta chain). This entry comes from a study of blood T cell repertoires in COVID-19. Study in general: Nucleic acid was either cDNA or gDNA, and it came from T cells, B-cell-depleted T cells, or PBMCs.

Authors' data handling: Reference gene primer amplification gave nucleated cell count estimates. Repertoires were generated with immunoSEQ multiplex PCR, while TCRdb's copy carries only in-frame clones and drops some. For V, J and clone size, that table is used; D and trimming come from the DNA. The data show around 180,000 clones, approximately 85% seen once. Trimming shortened V by 5 bases and J by 2 bases, and 11 bases separated the two germline ends. Per germline, CDR1 MNHEY and CDR2 SVGAGI. The CDR3 runs 14 residues. This clonotype was obtained from a human donor with active or convalescent COVID-19. The donor label of this sample is uncertain. The sequenced sample was peripheral blood. J is TRBJ2-3 and V is TRBV6-5; no reliable D call. The chain's CDR3 is CASSPLGLTDTQYF. In DNA, the CDR3 is TGTGCCAGCAGTCCTCTTGGGCTCACAGATACGCAGTATTTT.